The 29 T cell receptor beta chains below come from one sample, sequenced in a study of blood T cells in healthy people across ages. Using a J-beta primer mix together with a sample-barcoded 5' primer, a second PCR was run for about 7 to 12 cycles. In TCRdb, the 5' RACE reads were re-called with MiXCR into one record per CDR3 protein. The sample comprises some 1.5 million distinct CDR3 sequences, 28% of which are singletons, and over 7% rests with the top ten. The sample comprised blood. The receptors derive from a woman aged 30 to 39 in good health.

This clonotype was detected ten times or more. This sequence joins TRBV28 and TRBJ2-1; 12 bases line up with TRBD2. The germline CDR1 and CDR2 sequences are MDHEN and SYDVKM. V lost 8 bases and J lost 7; bases outside the gene matches: 9. This CDR3 contains 15 residues. The CDR3 protein is CASGPSGGAKNEQFF. The DNA of the CDR3 is TGTGCCAGCGGGCCTAGCGGGGGGGCGAAGAATGAGCAGTTCTTC. Supplemented by reference TRBV28 and TRBJ2-1, the full variable domain reads DVKVTQSSRYLVKRTGEKVFLECVQDMDHENMFWYRQDPGLGLRLIYFSYDVKMKEKGDIPEGYSVSREKKERFSLILESASTNQTSMYLCASGPSGGAKNEQFFGPGTRLTVL.

The J gene is TRBJ2-7, the V gene TRBV7-2; D is perhaps TRBD2 (5 bases). V lost 6 bases and J 9 bases, leaving 18 bases between the germline ends. Germline lookup yields CDR1 SGHTA and CDR2 FQGNSA. The CDR3 has 13 residues. The CDR3, as DNA: TGTACCAGCAGGTCCCCTTCGGAGGTCTGGCAGTACTTC. Translated: CTSRSPSEVWQYF.

The J gene is TRBJ2-5, the V gene TRBV7-9; D possibly matches TRBD1 or TRBD2 (5 bases each). In germline, CDR1 is SEHNR, CDR2 FQNEAQ (reference sequence). Trimming removed 9 bases at V and 3 bases at J, with 17 bases between. The CDR3 length is 14 residues. CDR3 bases: TGTGCCAGTTTGGACCGGGACGGCGAAGAGACCCAGTACTTC. This gives the protein CASLDRDGEETQYF.

This clonotype appeared a few times. The chain couples TRBV30 to TRBJ1-5; 9 nucleotides match TRBD1. V lost 0 bases to trimming and J lost 3 bases; unmatched junction nucleotides: 3. Germline V gene sequence: CDR1 GTSNPN, CDR2 SVGIG (reference sequence). The CDR3 has 15 amino acids. The CDR3 coding sequence is TGTGCCTGGAGTGTCGGGACAGGGAACAATCAGCCCCAGCATTTT. Protein sequence: CAWSVGTGNNQPQHF.

This clonotype was seen ten or more times. J is TRBJ2-3 and V is TRBV7-9, with D uncertain. Germline-derived CDR1 and CDR2 are SEHNR and FQNEAQ (reference sequence). The CDR3 covers 14 residues. V lost 3 bases and J lost 7, with 14 bases in between. CDR3 nucleotide sequence: TGTGCCAGCAGCTTCTCGAGTACGAGCCATACGCAGTATTTT. Amino acid sequence: CASSFSSTSHTQYF.

The rearrangement joins TRBV30 to TRBJ1-2; tentative D call: TRBD1 (5 bases). Germline V gene sequence: CDR1 GTSNPN, CDR2 SVGIG (reference sequence). CDR3 length: 13 residues. The V gene lost 0 bases and the J gene lost 7 bases, with 12 bases spanning the gap. The CDR3 coding sequence is TGTGCCTGGAGTGTACAGGCTCCAGGTGGCTACACCTTC. Translating gives CAWSVQAPGGYTF.

V and J are TRBV20-1 and TRBJ2-7, with D maybe TRBD2 (6 bases). The CDR3 is made up of 16 amino acids. Deletions cut 3 bases from V and 7 bases from J, with 25 bases between. Looked up from germline, CDR1 is DFQATT and CDR2 is SNEGSKA (reference sequence). DNA for the CDR3: TGCAGTGCTAGTACTACTGGGGGAGGTTCCCTACGGGAGCAGTACTTC. Encoded protein: CSASTTGGGSLREQYF.

The chain carries TRBV6-5 and TRBJ2-3, with 11 bases lining up with TRBD2. CDR1 is MNHEY and CDR2 is SVGAGI in the germline V gene. J gave up 5 bases and V 6 bases, and 10 bases lay outside the gene matches. CDR3 length: 16 residues. CDR3 region: CASSYRLAGPIDTQYF. CDR3 nucleotide sequence: TGTGCCAGCAGCTACAGACTAGCGGGACCGATAGATACGCAGTATTTT.

The rearrangement joins TRBV30 to TRBJ2-4, with TRBD2 matching over 7 bases. The DNA end is more similar to TRBJ2-7, so the J call may be wrong. Germline assignment: CDR1 GTSNPN and CDR2 SVGIG (reference sequence). CDR3 length: 14 amino acids. Here the CDR3 reads CAGSSGLRAYEQYF. CDR3 nucleotides: TGTGCCGGATCTAGCGGACTGAGGGCCTACGAGCAGTACTTC.

J is TRBJ2-7 and V is TRBV6-5; D perhaps matches TRBD2 (6 bases). Germline loops: CDR1 MNHEY, CDR2 SVGAGI. This CDR3 is built from 14 residues. Trimming cost V 7 bases and J 0 bases, with 13 bases left between them. CDR3 amino acids: CASKAPGASYEQYF. In nucleotides, the CDR3 is TGTGCCAGCAAGGCCCCGGGAGCCTCCTACGAGCAGTACTTC.

V gene TRBV5-1 combines with J gene TRBJ2-7; D call uncertain. Germline V gives CDR1 SGHRS, CDR2 YFSETQ. This CDR3 is built from 14 residues. The germline V and J ends were trimmed by 0 bases and 4 bases, with 11 bases remaining between them. CDR3 in DNA: TGCGCCAGCAGCTTGGGGCAGGAAAGGTACGAGCAGTACTTC. Residues: CASSLGQERYEQYF.

With respect to this clonotype: A read error may be the cause here, since a much bigger clone is one base away. The rearrangement links TRBV29-1 to TRBJ2-1, with TRBD1 identical over 10 bases. The CDR3 is 13 residues long. Per the germline V gene, CDR1 is SQVTM and CDR2 is ANQGSEA. CDR3 in DNA: TGCGGCGTTCCGGGACAGGGGTACAATGAGCAGTTCTTC. It translates to CGVPGQGYNEQFF.

This clonotype was counted at least ten times. J is TRBJ2-7 and V is TRBV12-3 or TRBV12-4; 9 positions agree with TRBD2. This CDR3 has 16 residues. V shed 4 bases and J 5 bases; nucleotides not matched to a gene: 12. The CDR3 coding sequence is TGTGCCAGCAGTTCATCCTCGGGACTAGCAGGCGACGAGCAGTACTTC. It yields the protein CASSSSSGLAGDEQYF.

This chain joins TRBV12-3 or TRBV12-4 and TRBJ2-2, with TRBD2 matching 11 bases. J was trimmed by 6 bases and V by 5 bases; bases with no gene match: 8. This CDR3 comprises 16 residues. In DNA, the CDR3 is TGTGCCAGCAGTAAGGGGCTAGCGGGGGGCCCCGGGGAGCTGTTTTTT. Amino acid sequence: CASSKGLAGGPGELFF.

With regard to this clonotype: At one of its ends the junction is not consistent with the germline gene, which may arise from a read error. The chain has TRBV7-2 and TRBJ2-5, with D perhaps TRBD1 or TRBD2 (6 bases each). The length of the CDR3 is 14 residues. Germline V gene data show CDR1 as SGHTA and CDR2 as FQGNSA. The CDR3 is CAGSFGGRRETQYF. The CDR3 region has the DNA TGTGCCGGCAGCTTTGGGGGGCGCCGAGAGACCCAGTACTTC.

This clonotype appeared many times. The chain links TRBV7-2 to TRBJ2-7; 7 bases map to TRBD2. The germline CDR1 and CDR2 sequences are SGHTA and FQGNSA. This CDR3 has 16 amino acids. Germline trimming cut 2 bases from V and 5 bases from J; bases unmatched to any gene: 12. CDR3 sequence: CASSLLGFEAGDEQYF. CDR3 in DNA: TGTGCCAGCAGCTTACTTGGGTTCGAGGCGGGGGACGAGCAGTACTTC.

This clonotype has just a few counts. The chain employs TRBV5-1 and TRBJ2-3, with unresolved D. The ends were cut back, 7 bases at V and 1 base at J, with 13 bases in the middle. In germline, CDR1 is SGHRS, CDR2 YFSETQ. The CDR3 runs to 14 residues. This CDR3 reads CASRIGPRTDTQYF. CDR3 nucleotides: TGCGCCAGCCGGATCGGCCCGCGCACAGATACGCAGTATTTT. The complete variable domain, with remaining parts taken from reference TRBV5-1 and TRBJ2-3, reads KAGVTQTPRYLIKTRGQQVTLSCSPISGHRSVSWYQQTPGQGLQFLFEYFSETQRNKGNFPGRFSGRQFSNSRSEMNVSTLELGDSALYLCASRIGPRTDTQYFGPGTRLTVL.

V gene TRBV2 combines with J gene TRBJ1-1; the match to TRBD1 covers 8 bases. Germline V lookup: CDR1 SNHLY, CDR2 FYNNEI. CDR3 length: 20 residues. The trim removed 5 bases at V and 0 bases at J, leaving 20 bases unmatched. CDR3 protein: CASSSSRDRIKRGMNTEAFF. DNA of the CDR3: TGTGCCAGCAGTTCTAGCCGGGACAGGATTAAAAGGGGTATGAACACTGAAGCTTTCTTT.

This chain connects TRBV18 to TRBJ2-1; 10 bases align to TRBD2. The length of the CDR3 is 15 residues. After removal of 3 bases from V and 5 bases from J, the junction contained 4 bases not matched to a gene. Germline V gives CDR1 KGHSH, CDR2 LQKENI. The CDR3 is CASSPASGSHNEQFF. CDR3 DNA: TGTGCCAGCTCACCGGCTAGCGGGAGCCACAATGAGCAGTTCTTC.

This clonotype was observed a few times. V is TRBV7-2 and J is TRBJ1-6, with D maybe TRBD1 (5 bases). The V gene lost 5 bases and the J gene lost 10 bases, with 18 bases spanning the gap. The CDR3 runs 15 residues. Looked up from germline, CDR1 is SGHTA and CDR2 is FQGNSA. The chain's CDR3 is CASSKGPRDISPLHF. The CDR3 region has the DNA TGTGCCAGCAGCAAGGGTCCCAGGGATATCTCACCCCTCCACTTT.

In regard to this clonotype: This may stem from a read error, because a much larger clone lies one nucleotide away. This chain connects TRBV20-1 to TRBJ1-2; no clear D. From germline, CDR1 is DFQATT and CDR2 SNEGSKA (reference sequence). The length of the CDR3 is 15 residues. CDR3 residues: CSTRPNKGVNYGYTF. For the CDR3, the DNA is TGCAGTACTAGACCCAATAAAGGAGTAAACTATGGCTACACCTTC.

The rearrangement uses TRBV5-1 and TRBJ1-1; weak D call: TRBD1 (6 bases). Trimming removed 5 bases at V and 4 bases at J, with 27 bases between. The CDR3 covers 18 residues. Germline V gene sequence: CDR1 SGHRS, CDR2 YFSETQ. CDR3 DNA: TGCGCCAGCAGTTTGACGGGGGCCACTTCTCCTATGAGCACTGAAGCTTTCTTT. It is translated as CASSLTGATSPMSTEAFF.

This clonotype was seen a handful of times. The chain couples TRBV27 to TRBJ2-7, with 8 bases aligning to TRBD1. Per the germline V gene, CDR1 is MNHEY and CDR2 is SMNVEV (reference sequence). J was trimmed by 6 bases and V by 6 bases; bases with no gene match: 10. There are 14 residues in the CDR3. CDR3 loop: CASRLLLDRGEQYF. DNA of the CDR3: TGTGCCAGCAGACTCCTACTCGACAGGGGCGAGCAGTACTTC.

In its sample, this clonotype was seen a few times. The chain employs TRBV29-1 and TRBJ2-1, with TRBD2 matching 11 bases. Germline loops: CDR1 SQVTM, CDR2 ANQGSEA. The CDR3 sequence is 16 residues long. With V trimmed by 4 bases and J by 4 bases, 9 bases remained unmatched. Here the CDR3 reads CSVVGQTSGGYNEQFF. The CDR3, as DNA: TGCAGCGTTGTAGGACAAACTAGCGGGGGATACAATGAGCAGTTCTTC.

The rearrangement links TRBV5-1 to TRBJ2-1, with 8 nucleotides matching TRBD1. The length of the CDR3 is 16 residues. Germline V gene data show CDR1 as SGHRS and CDR2 as YFSETQ. J gave up 2 bases and V 5 bases, and 9 bases lay outside the gene matches. The CDR3 here is CASSPTTGGPYNEQFF. The CDR3 coding sequence is TGCGCCAGCAGTCCGACTACAGGGGGACCCTACAATGAGCAGTTCTTC.

The chain combines TRBV7-2 with TRBJ2-5; 9 positions agree with TRBD1. Germline V gene sequence: CDR1 SGHTA, CDR2 FQGNSA. Germline trimming cut 1 base from V and 5 bases from J; bases unmatched to any gene: 5. The CDR3 length is 15 residues. The CDR3 sequence: CASSLVGTGRETQYF. For the CDR3, the DNA is TGTGCCAGCAGCTTAGTAGGGACAGGGAGGGAGACCCAGTACTTC.

This clonotype was counted many times. The chain uses TRBV7-2 and TRBJ1-2; D is uncertain. V lost 7 bases, J lost 8 bases, and 17 bases lay in between. The germline V gene encodes CDR1 SGHTA and CDR2 FQGNSA. This CDR3 is built from 13 residues. The CDR3 loop reads CASNFKPQRGYTF. Written as DNA, the CDR3 is TGTGCCAGCAACTTCAAACCTCAGCGCGGCTACACCTTC.

This clonotype was counted a few times. The chain couples TRBV5-1 to TRBJ2-5; D is perhaps TRBD2 (5 bases). Germline-derived CDR1 and CDR2 are SGHRS and YFSETQ. Trimming cost V 6 bases and J 3 bases, with 9 bases left between them. The CDR3 consists of 12 residues. This CDR3 reads CASKEGEETQYF. The CDR3 nucleotides read TGCGCCAGCAAAGAGGGCGAAGAGACCCAGTACTTC.

This chain uses TRBV7-2 with TRBJ2-5; D uncertain. V was trimmed by 1 base and J by 2 bases, leaving 8 bases between them. Germline V lookup: CDR1 SGHTA, CDR2 FQGNSA. The CDR3 runs to 14 residues. CDR3 coding DNA: TGTGCCAGCAGCTTAGTTTGGCGTCAAGAGACCCAGTACTTC. It translates to CASSLVWRQETQYF.